Sequencing of this TCR beta chain was carried out in a study of T cells in Graves' hyperthyroidism and ophthalmopathy. Points on this clonotype: Its antigen is unidentified. A much larger clone sits a single nucleotide away, making a read error possible. The conserved phenylalanine or tryptophan normally closing the CDR3 is absent here, so this likely arose from a read error.

Hyperthyroidism was newly diagnosed in patients aged 18 to 65 (duration under 2 months). PBMCs were obtained from over 8.5 ml fresh peripheral blood. Template material for amplifying TCR beta CDR3 regions consisted of RNA transcripts. The TCR CDR3 first-round RT-PCR relied on the HTBI primer set. TCRdb called the multiplex PCR reads again in MiXCR, with one record for every CDR3 protein. Seen here are 750,000 to 950,000 distinct CDR3 sequences, around 38% observed once, and the top ten hold 8.9%. General observations from the study: Peripheral blood also featured most of the thyroid clonotypes expanded above 0.001. Onset of ophthalmopathy came a median around 6.5 months after the model predicted it.

The sequence was obtained from a man between 18 and 29 years old with Graves' hyperthyroidism. The material sequenced was blood.

In DNA, the CDR3 is TGTGCCAGCAACCCCCGGGGGGCCACTGAAGCTTTCTCT. It yields the protein CASNPRGATEAFS. The chain joins TRBV13 to TRBJ1-1; D perhaps matches TRBD1 (6 bases). V gave up 7 bases and J gave up 4 bases, with 13 bases separating them. The CDR3 spans 13 residues. CDR1 is PRHDT, CDR2 FYEKMQ, per germline (reference sequence).